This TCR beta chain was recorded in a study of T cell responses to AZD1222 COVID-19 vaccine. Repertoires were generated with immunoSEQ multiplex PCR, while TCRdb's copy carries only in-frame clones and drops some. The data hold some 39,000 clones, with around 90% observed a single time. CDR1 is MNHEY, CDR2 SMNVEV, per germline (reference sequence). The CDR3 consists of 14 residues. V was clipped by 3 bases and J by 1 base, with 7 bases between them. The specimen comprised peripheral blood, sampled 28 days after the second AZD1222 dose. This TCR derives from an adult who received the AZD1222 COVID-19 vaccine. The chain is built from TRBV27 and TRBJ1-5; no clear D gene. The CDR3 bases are TGTGCCAGCAGTTTTCTGGGGAGCAATCAGCCCCAGCATTTT. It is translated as CASSFLGSNQPQHF.